This TCR beta chain was sequenced during a study of blood T cell repertoires in COVID-19 (dated by TCRdb to about 2020). A note on the overall study: Samples from collaborators originated in the United States, Italy and Spain and spanned both the acute and convalescent phases of COVID-19. The material from the prospective study consisted of cDNA or gDNA derived from T cells, B-cell-depleted T cells, or PBMCs. Deeply sampled blood TCRbeta repertoires from subjects exposed to, actively infected with, or recovered from COVID-19 were included in the dataset. The repertoires were released in a freely available public database meant as a resource for research on the immune response to SARS-CoV-2. Samples came from the ongoing ImmuneRACE study (first 160 participants) plus 1,254 subjects from 6 global collaborators. The sample metadata nearly always contained a de-identified subject ID, COVID-19 status, age in years and sex. Where HLA class I and class II types were available, the types were taken from metadata supplied by the sample provider, not from assay-based typing.

This clone was seen a few times. Its antigen has not been determined. No much larger clonotype is one base removed from it; base qualities were not supplied. Trimming takes 5 bases off V and 4 bases off J; junction bases not matched to a gene: 2. The CDR3 numbers 13 residues from cysteine through phenylalanine. The kept DNA is CDR3 alone, 39 bases in frame from the first base. Per the germline V gene, KGHSH is the CDR1 and LQKENI is the CDR2. TCRbeta CDR3 regions were amplified from genomic DNA by means of the immunoSEQ Assay, a bias-controlled multiplex PCR. In the authors' own workflow: Nucleated cell counts per sample were estimated from amplification of reference gene primers within the assay. Sequence reads were collapsed and filtered to measure the absolute abundance of every unique TCRbeta CDR3 rearrangement. For each sample, productive Simpson clonality was calculated by taking the square root of Simpson's diversity index across productive rearrangements. In its TCRdb copy, this immuneACCESS table keeps in-frame sequences only and misses some clones. Where compared with another copy, unresolved V genes explain less than half of these, and the others have no known cause. V and J calls and clone size are those listed in that table; D and trimming were worked out from the DNA. This sample holds 300,000 to 450,000 clones; roughly 85% were observed only once. Jointly, the top ten make up 3.5% to 4% of the sample.

Paper-wide results and their limitations: How much clinical and demographic metadata was included differed by source and by participant, and the metadata was provided uncurated.

Whole blood was collected in K2EDTA tubes by collaborating institutions according to the institutions' own protocols. For TCRbeta analysis, collaborator samples were shipped as frozen whole blood, as isolated PBMCs, or as DNA extracted from either sample type. The receptor's source is a young woman with acute or convalescent COVID-19. The rearranged segments are TRBV18 and TRBJ2-7; 10 bases in the middle match TRBD1. Source material: peripheral blood. For the CDR3, the sequence is CASSAGQGYEQYF. The nucleotide sequence reads TGTGCCAGCTCAGCGGGACAGGGGTACGAGCAGTACTTC.